This TCR beta chain is from a study of monozygotic twins with inflammatory bowel disease. Whole-study results and caveats: Some repertoire variability may stem from patients' differing immunosuppressive treatments. IBD patients exhibited fewer clonotypes shared with other individuals than healthy twins, particularly with disease activity.

The UMIs carried a 6-nucleotide sample barcode, and they were added by template switching. Nested amplification of TCRalpha and TCRbeta cDNA involved two PCRs of roughly 17 and 9 cycles. With the 5' RACE reads reprocessed, TCRdb shows one record per CDR3 protein and no DNA. This sample contains 440,000 or so distinct CDR3 sequences. Germline values: CDR1 WSHSY, CDR2 SAAADI. The CDR3 consists of 14 residues. Points on this clonotype: Its antigen is as yet unknown.

The sequence was obtained from a human donor with ulcerative colitis or Crohn's disease, or a healthy co-twin of an affected twin (not recorded which). The specimen sequenced was blood. J is TRBJ1-1 and V is TRBV10-2; absent DNA, TCRdb's TRBD1 call cannot be checked. The CDR3 protein is CAISLGARNTEAFF.